Shown below are 12 T cell receptor beta chains from a single sample sequenced in a study of T cells in Graves' hyperthyroidism and ophthalmopathy. Researchers took RNA transcripts and amplified the TCR beta CDR3 regions from them. HTBI primers drove first-round RT-PCR of the TCR CDR3. TCRdb re-analysed the multiplex PCR reads in MiXCR, keeping a single row per CDR3 protein. This repertoire shows about 260,000 distinct CDR3 sequences, over 15% found once; its top ten account for around 26%. Specimen: blood. The receptors derive from a young woman with Graves' ophthalmopathy.

This clonotype has ten or more counts. DNA of the CDR3: TGCAGTGCTCGTCGCGGGGAAAAACTGTTTTTT. It specifies CSARRGEKLFF. This chain connects TRBV20-1 to TRBJ1-4; D gene ambiguous. The CDR3 loop spans 11 amino acids. Germline values: CDR1 DFQATT, CDR2 SNEGSKA (reference sequence). V dropped 5 bases and J dropped 8 bases, with 9 bases sitting between them.

The chain joins TRBV19 to TRBJ1-2; D gene unclear. V lost 5 bases, J lost 4 bases, and 14 bases lay in between. Germline V CDR1 and CDR2: LNHDA, SQIVND (reference sequence). The CDR3 length is 14 residues. CDR3 DNA: TGTGCCAGTAGTTTGACCCCCTCTGGCTATGGCTACACCTTC. Translated: CASSLTPSGYGYTF.

At least ten counts were recorded for this clonotype. The chain is built from TRBV5-1 and TRBJ1-6, with a tentative D call TRBD1 (6 bases). V was shortened by 0 bases and J by 7 bases, with 8 bases between the two germline ends. Looked up from germline, CDR1 is SGHRS and CDR2 is YFSETQ. The length of the CDR3 is 14 residues. The CDR3 nucleotides read TGCGCCAGCAGCTTGGACAGGGCGAATTCACCCCTCCACTTT. This codes for CASSLDRANSPLHF.

This clonotype was counted at least ten times. This rearrangement joins TRBV7-9 to TRBJ1-1; 9 positions agree with TRBD1. V gave up 1 base and J gave up 7 bases; unmatched junction bases: 10. The CDR3 runs 16 residues. Germline CDR1 SEHNR, CDR2 FQNEAQ (reference sequence). Here the CDR3 DNA reads TGTGCCAGCAGCTTAGAGGGGACAGGGAAGGATATTGAAGCTTTCTTT. Translating gives CASSLEGTGKDIEAFF.

At least ten counts were recorded for this clonotype. The rearrangement uses TRBV7-9 and TRBJ2-3, with 10 bases fitting TRBD2. V shed 4 bases, J shed 3 bases, and the junction held 10 bases outside the gene matches. The germline V gene encodes CDR1 SEHNR and CDR2 FQNEAQ (reference sequence). The CDR3 extends over 17 amino acids. CDR3 loop: CASSSILAGFGTDTQYF. The CDR3 DNA reads TGTGCCAGCAGCTCCATACTAGCGGGATTTGGGACAGATACGCAGTATTTT.

This clonotype came up many times. The chain has TRBV7-2 and TRBJ1-2; 8 positions match TRBD1. The CDR3 loop spans 15 amino acids. Germline assignment: CDR1 SGHTA and CDR2 FQGNSA. V gave up 5 bases and J gave up 8 bases; unmatched junction bases: 13. For the CDR3, the DNA is TGTGCCAGCAGCCAAGATAGGACAGGGTCCCGGGGCTACACCTTC. Translation gives CASSQDRTGSRGYTF.

In the case of this clonotype: At one of its ends the junction is not consistent with the germline gene, which may arise from a read error. The chain carries TRBV11-3 and TRBJ1-2, with TRBD1 as a possible D gene (5 bases). Germline V CDR1 and CDR2: SGHNT, YENEEA. CDR3 length equals 16 residues. This CDR3 is CVSSLEGRDGNYGYTF. The CDR3 DNA sequence: TGTGTCAGCAGTTTAGAGGGACGGGACGGTAACTATGGCTACACCTTC. Full variable domain (missing parts from reference TRBV11-3 and TRBJ1-2): EAGVVQSPRYKIIEKKQPVAFWCNPISGHNTLYWYLQNLGQGPELLIRYENEEAVDDSQLPKDRFSAERLKGVDSTLKIQPAELGDSAVYLCVSSLEGRDGNYGYTFGSGTRLTVV.

This clonotype has ten or more counts. The J gene is TRBJ1-4, the V gene TRBV12-3 or TRBV12-4, with 7 bases aligning to TRBD1. The CDR3 totals 14 residues. The ends lost 6 bases at V and 8 bases at J; junction bases unmatched: 9. CDR3 DNA: TGTGCCAGCAGCGGACAGGTACCGGGGGAAAAACTGTTTTTT. It encodes CASSGQVPGEKLFF.

This clonotype was observed many times. The rearrangement uses TRBV9 and TRBJ1-5; D gene uncertain. V dropped 0 bases and J dropped 4 bases, with 8 bases sitting between them. The germline gives CDR1 SGDLS, CDR2 YYNGEE. This CDR3 has 14 residues. The CDR3 loop is CASSVGSRNQPQHF. In DNA form, the CDR3 reads TGTGCCAGCAGCGTAGGGTCCAGAAATCAGCCCCAGCATTTT.

In its sample, this clonotype was seen many times. This rearrangement joins TRBV19 to TRBJ2-1; 8 bases are shared with TRBD1. J lost 7 bases, V lost 6 bases, and 23 bases had no gene match. This CDR3 comprises 19 residues. CDR1 LNHDA and CDR2 SQIVND come from the germline V gene (reference sequence). The CDR3 DNA reads as TGTGCCAGTAGAAAAGCTCACGGGACAGGCAACACTATGGGGAATGAGCAGTTCTTC. Translating it yields CASRKAHGTGNTMGNEQFF.

CDR3: CASSYHRGIGELFF. The DNA for the CDR3 is TGTGCCAGCAGTTATCACAGGGGGATAGGGGAGCTGTTTTTT. The chain is built from TRBV6-9 and TRBJ2-2, with 8 bases fitting TRBD1. Germline V CDR1 and CDR2: MNHGY, SVAAGI. The ends lost 2 bases at V and 8 bases at J; junction bases unmatched: 4. The CDR3 contains 14 residues.

This clonotype was observed at least ten times. The chain has TRBV30 and TRBJ1-4, with D unresolved. The CDR3 loop spans 13 amino acids. Trimming took 2 bases from V and 8 from J, leaving 12 bases between them. Germline CDR1 and CDR2: GTSNPN and SVGIG (reference sequence). In nucleotides, the CDR3 is TGTGCCTGGAGTCAGTGGGTCGAGGAAAAACTGTTTTTT. It translates to CAWSQWVEEKLFF.